Included here is one T cell receptor beta chain sequence, with context. The antigen it binds to is not known. No base quality values were provided; no much bigger clone lies one nucleotide off. The data stem from a study of OX40 agonist ivuxolimab in advanced cancers. As for the study more broadly: The costimulatory receptor OX40 (CD134) was targeted by ivuxolimab, a fully human IgG2 agonistic monoclonal antibody. Intravenous ivuxolimab was administered to patients every 2 weeks at six dose levels: 0.01, 0.1, 0.3, 1.5, 3 and 10 mg/kg. Among the 52 dose-escalation patients, about 20 had hepatocellular carcinoma, 15 or so melanoma, 9 renal cell carcinoma and 9 head and neck cancer. The dose-escalation cohort was 80% to 90% male with a mean age of about 58 years, ranging from about 23 to 85. Patients were allowed to have had prior anti-PD-1, anti-PD-L1 or anti-CTLA-4 therapy, and 40% of the dose-escalation patients had previously received checkpoint inhibitors. Partial responses occurred in three dose-escalation patients: two with cutaneous melanoma and one with hepatocellular carcinoma. The point of sequencing TCRbeta in the periphery was to test whether ivuxolimab changed TCR sequence diversity and drove clonal T-cell expansion. The paper reports the monotherapy dose-escalation portion (N of about 50 patients) of the phase I ivuxolimab trial.

What the research found in general, with its limitations: Clonal expansion of both CD4+ and CD8+ blood T cells was observed from baseline to week 6 at doses 0.1 to 3.0 mg/kg. After ivuxolimab, expanded clones were on average more numerous among CD8+ T cells than among CD4+ T cells. In the 0.1-3.0 mg/kg groups, partial responders had among the lowest normalized peripheral clonal expansion, particularly in CD8+ T cells. The antigen specificity of the clonally expanded peripheral T cells was not determined. Low levels of normalized T-cell clonal expansion were also seen in some patients who did not respond.

CDR1 and CDR2 (SGHTS, YDEGEE) derive from the germline V gene. Taken from cysteine to phenylalanine, the CDR3 has 12 residues. Only the CDR3 region is kept as DNA, spanning 36 bases read in frame from base 1. Trimming at the junction amounts to 4 bases on V and 2 bases on J, and the germline ends lie 7 bases apart. The trial excluded patients who had a history of autoimmune disease or were on systemic immunosuppression. Peripheral blood for TCR sequencing was collected from all dose cohorts at baseline, on cycle 4 day 1, and on cycle 7 day 1. The samples were taken from a phase I, first-in-human, multicenter, open-label dose-escalation trial of ivuxolimab. Adults with locally advanced or metastatic melanoma, renal cell carcinoma, hepatocellular carcinoma or head and neck squamous cell carcinoma were enrolled in the trial. Before TCR sequencing, CD4+ T cells and CD8+ T cells from peripheral blood were sorted into separate populations.

Genomic DNA was extracted from sorted cells for sequencing of the TCRbeta CDR3 region. The immunoSEQ Assay was used to sequence the TCRbeta CDR3 regions. The source is immuneACCESS, and TCRdb retained only in-frame sequences with V and J called. Part of the clones is not carried over; for the studies checked, unresolved V genes explain less than half of this, and the remainder is unexplained. Recorded for this sample are around 80,000 clones; around 86% of them occurred a single time. Around 0.5% of the sample is taken by the ten largest. Recombination linked TRBV5-8 to TRBJ2-7; no D gene can be assigned with confidence. This clonotype was sampled from an adult with an advanced solid tumor such as melanoma, head and neck, liver or kidney cancer. The sample consisted of CD4+ or CD8+ T cells sorted from blood, taken in a trial of the OX40 agonist ivuxolimab. This receptor carries the CDR3 CASSLRPYEQYF. The DNA sequence follows: TGTGCCAGCAGCCTCCGACCCTACGAGCAGTACTTC.